What follows are 8 T cell receptor beta chains derived from one specimen sequenced in a study of cytomegalovirus exposure and HLA in healthy donors. Primers included in the PCR were 60 Vbeta and 13 Jbeta primers. Produced via immunoSEQ multiplex PCR; TCRdb's table is partial and in-frame only. Of some 200,000 clones detected, around 83% appear once; the ten largest clones hold around 6.3%. The sequencing sample was made of PBMCs. The receptors stem from a woman aged 50 to 60 in good health and CMV-seropositive.

The chain links TRBV19 to TRBJ1-5; 11 nucleotides line up with TRBD1. The germline gives CDR1 LNHDA, CDR2 SQIVND (reference sequence). The CDR3 sequence is 16 residues long. Trimming took 3 bases from V and 7 from J; bases not matched to a gene: 8. The CDR3 DNA reads TGTGCCAGTAGTATGTACGGGACAGGGGGATGGCAGCCCCAGCATTTT. As protein: CASSMYGTGGWQPQHF. The full variable domain, with the rest looked up from reference TRBV19 and TRBJ1-5, is DGGITQSPKYLFRKEGQNVTLSCEQNLNHDAMYWYRQDPGQGLRLIYYSQIVNDFQKGDIAEGYSVSREKKESFPLTVTSAQKNPTAFYLCASSMYGTGGWQPQHFGDGTRLSIL.

This clone appeared once. This chain links TRBV7-8 with TRBJ2-5, with D tentatively TRBD1 (5 bases). This CDR3 contains 13 residues. Germline CDR1 reads SGHVS; CDR2 reads FQNEAQ. With 5 bases removed from V and 4 bases from J, the gap between germline ends came to 11 bases. In DNA, the CDR3 is TGTGCCAGCAGCCCCGGCAGGGCAGAGACCCAGTACTTC. Encoded protein: CASSPGRAETQYF.

V usage is TRBV13 and J usage is TRBJ2-1; the D gene is possibly TRBD2 (6 bases). V was cut by 6 bases and J by 3 bases, with 15 bases left in between. Germline V gene lookup returns CDR1 PRHDT and CDR2 FYEKMQ (reference sequence). The CDR3 has 15 amino acids. The CDR3 sequence is CASRSGDLIYNEQFF. The CDR3, as DNA: TGTGCCAGCAGATCTGGGGACTTGATCTACAATGAGCAGTTCTTC.

The chain carries TRBV1 and TRBJ2-3; the table's TRBD1 call for D was not verified on the DNA. TRBV1 is a documented pseudogene. The CDR3 is made up of 17 amino acids. The CDR3 DNA follows: TGCACCAGCAGCCAAGACTTCGCAGGGATCCCCACAGATACGCAGTATTTT. Protein: CTSSQDFAGIPTDTQYF.

This clone turned up a few times. The rearrangement links TRBV5-5 to TRBJ2-7; unclear D gene. Trimming cost V 5 bases and J 3 bases, with 15 bases left between them. This CDR3 has 14 amino acids. CDR1 is SGHKS and CDR2 is YYEKEE in the germline V gene (reference sequence). The CDR3 DNA reads as TGTGCCAGCAGGGCAATGGGCCCCCTCTACGAGCAGTACTTC. It codes for CASRAMGPLYEQYF.

The rearrangement joins TRBV20-1 to TRBJ2-5; a weak D match, TRBD2 (6 bases). Trimming cost V 6 bases and J 2 bases, with 7 bases left between them. Germline CDR1 DFQATT, CDR2 SNEGSKA (reference sequence). The CDR3 totals 11 residues. The CDR3 loop is CSAGRQETQYF. For the CDR3, the DNA is TGCAGTGCCGGGAGACAAGAGACCCAGTACTTC.

The sample holds one count of this clone. At one of its ends the junction is not consistent with the germline gene, which may arise from a read error. The chain couples TRBV7-9 to TRBJ1-1; perhaps TRBD1 as D (6 bases). This CDR3 has 15 residues. Germline CDR1 is SEHNR and CDR2 is FQNEAQ (reference sequence). CDR3 sequence reads: CSSSLTGEGDTEAFF. CDR3 sequence (DNA): TGTTCCAGCAGCCTCACGGGGGAGGGGGACACTGAAGCTTTCTTT.

The CDR3 region has the DNA TGCGCCAGCAGCTTGGAAACAGGTGCAGATACGCAGTATTTT. As protein: CASSLETGADTQYF. The V and J genes are TRBV5-1 and TRBJ2-3; possibly TRBD1 for D (5 bases). The CDR3 covers 14 residues. Trimming took off 0 bases at V and 4 bases at J, with 9 bases between the two ends. The V gene's germline CDR1 is SGHRS and CDR2 YFSETQ.